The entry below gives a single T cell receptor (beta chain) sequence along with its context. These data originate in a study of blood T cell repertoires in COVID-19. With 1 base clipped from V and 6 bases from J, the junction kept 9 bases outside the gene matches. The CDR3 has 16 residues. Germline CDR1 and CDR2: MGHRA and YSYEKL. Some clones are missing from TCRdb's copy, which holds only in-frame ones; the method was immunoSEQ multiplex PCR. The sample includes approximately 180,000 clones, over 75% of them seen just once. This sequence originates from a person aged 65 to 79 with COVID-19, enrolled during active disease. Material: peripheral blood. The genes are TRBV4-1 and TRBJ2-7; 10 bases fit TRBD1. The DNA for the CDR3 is TGCGCCAGCAGCCAAGGGGGACAGGGGTTTAGTAGCGAGCAGTACTTC. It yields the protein CASSQGGQGFSSEQYF.